The 18 T cell receptor beta chains listed next were all sequenced from one sample in a study of technical replicates of blood from a handful of donors. Some clones are missing from TCRdb's copy, which holds only in-frame ones; the method was immunoSEQ multiplex PCR. Found here are about 70,000 clones, approximately 96% of them singletons; the top ten hold approximately 0.2%. The sequenced sample consisted of T cells isolated from PBMCs. The receptors come from a human donor in good health.

The chain has TRBV6-1 and TRBJ2-1; TRBD1 is a possible D gene (5 bases). The ends were cut back, 8 bases at V and 9 bases at J, with 14 bases in the middle. The germline gives CDR1 MNHNS, CDR2 SASEGT. The CDR3 runs 12 residues. The CDR3 reads CASGFGGAEQFF. CDR3 DNA: TGTGCCAGCGGCTTCGGTGGGGCTGAGCAGTTCTTC.

The chain recombines TRBV30 with TRBJ1-6; 8 bases match TRBD1. In germline, CDR1 is GTSNPN, CDR2 SVGIG (reference sequence). The CDR3 loop spans 18 amino acids. V was clipped by 2 bases and J by 0 bases; unmatched bases: 9. In DNA form, the CDR3 reads TGTGCCTGGAGTTGGAGACAGGGGACTTACTCCTATAATTCACCCCTCCACTTT. Its translation: CAWSWRQGTYSYNSPLHF.

This clone was seen once. The J gene is TRBJ2-1, the V gene TRBV28; TRBD2 matches 14 bases. The CDR3 has 17 residues. Germline V gene data show CDR1 as MDHEN and CDR2 as SYDVKM. V shed 4 bases, J shed 8 bases, and the junction held 10 bases outside the gene matches. CDR3 amino acids: CASSWVRGTSGSDEQFF. The CDR3 DNA follows: TGTGCCAGCAGTTGGGTCCGCGGGACTAGCGGGAGCGATGAGCAGTTCTTC.

The V call is TRBV28, the J call TRBJ1-5; 7 nucleotides match TRBD1. This CDR3 comprises 15 residues. The junction had 11 bases not matched to a gene; V was cut back by 6 bases and J by 6 bases. Germline CDR1 is MDHEN and CDR2 is SYDVKM. For the CDR3, the DNA is TGTGCCAGCAGCCCCGACAGGGTGCGGTTTCAGCCCCAGCATTTT. Translation: CASSPDRVRFQPQHF. The complete variable domain, with remaining parts taken from reference TRBV28 and TRBJ1-5, reads DVKVTQSSRYLVKRTGEKVFLECVQDMDHENMFWYRQDPGLGLRLIYFSYDVKMKEKGDIPEGYSVSREKKERFSLILESASTNQTSMYLCASSPDRVRFQPQHFGDGTRLSIL.

This clone was recorded only once. J is TRBJ1-4 and V is TRBV6-6; perhaps TRBD1 as D (6 bases). This CDR3 spans 15 amino acids. Germline CDR1 reads MNHNY; CDR2 reads SVGAGI (reference sequence). Trimming took off 0 bases at V and 3 bases at J, with 8 bases between the two ends. The CDR3 DNA reads TGTGCCAGCAGTTACTCAGACAGGTCTAATGAAAAACTGTTTTTT. Amino acids: CASSYSDRSNEKLFF.

This clone was observed once. The chain carries TRBV6-5 and TRBJ2-1; D perhaps matches TRBD2 (6 bases). The CDR3 runs 14 residues. CDR1 is MNHEY and CDR2 is SVGAGI in the germline V gene. V was clipped by 5 bases and J by 6 bases, with 14 bases between them. The DNA of the CDR3 is TGTGCCAGCAGTCTCACGACAGCGGGCAATGAGCAGTTCTTC. Translated, it gives CASSLTTAGNEQFF.

The chain combines TRBV28 with TRBJ2-7; 8 nucleotides align to TRBD2. This CDR3 comprises 16 residues. V lost 1 base and J lost 3; bases outside the gene matches: 8. CDR1 is MDHEN and CDR2 is SYDVKM in the germline V gene. The CDR3 loop reads CASSLFEAGALYEQYF. CDR3 sequence (DNA): TGTGCCAGCAGTTTATTTGAAGCGGGAGCCCTCTACGAGCAGTACTTC.

The chain links TRBV19 to TRBJ2-7; 7 bases fit TRBD1. The CDR3 loop spans 14 amino acids. From germline, CDR1 is LNHDA and CDR2 SQIVND (reference sequence). J lost 4 bases, V lost 6 bases, and 9 bases had no gene match. As DNA, the CDR3 is TGTGCCAGTAGGGGGGACAGTCGCCCGTACGAGCAGTACTTC. Amino acid sequence: CASRGDSRPYEQYF.

The rearrangement uses TRBV6-5 and TRBJ1-1; no firm D call. The V and J ends lost 3 bases and 6 bases respectively, with 11 bases between them. Germline CDR1 MNHEY, CDR2 SVGAGI. The CDR3 is 13 residues long. CDR3 protein: CASSYKRESEAFF. In DNA form, the CDR3 reads TGTGCCAGCAGTTATAAGAGGGAGTCTGAAGCTTTCTTT.

This chain connects TRBV7-2 to TRBJ1-2; no definite D call. Trimming removed 2 bases from V and 3 bases from J, with 7 bases in between. CDR1 SGHTA and CDR2 FQGNSA come from the germline V gene. CDR3 length: 13 amino acids. This chain's CDR3 is CASSLPSDYGYTF. Written as DNA, the CDR3 is TGTGCCAGCAGCTTACCCAGCGACTATGGCTACACCTTC.

This clone was seen a few times. The chain links TRBV30 to TRBJ1-1, with D hard to call. Germline V CDR1 and CDR2: GTSNPN, SVGIG (reference sequence). The germline V and J ends were trimmed by 0 bases and 6 bases, with 11 bases remaining between them. This CDR3 is built from 13 residues. In DNA, the CDR3 is TGTGCCTGGAGTGTCCGTAATCGGGCTGAAGCTTTCTTT. Translating it yields CAWSVRNRAEAFF. The full variable domain, in which reference TRBV30 and TRBJ1-1 provide the parts outside the CDR3, is SQTIHQWPATLVQPVGSPLSLECTVEGTSNPNLYWYRQAAGRGLQLLFYSVGIGQISSEVPQNLSASRPQDRQFILSSKKLLLSDSGFYLCAWSVRNRAEAFFGQGTRLTVV.

CDR3 amino acids: CSAFESGYTF. The CDR3 DNA reads TGCAGCGCCTTCGAGAGTGGCTACACCTTC. This chain uses TRBV29-1 with TRBJ1-2; D gene unclear. The V end lost 7 bases, the J end lost 7 bases, and 10 bases lay between the germline ends. The CDR3 length is 10 residues. Germline V gene data show CDR1 as SQVTM and CDR2 as ANQGSEA.

Only one count was recorded for this clone. The genes are TRBV11-3 and TRBJ2-1; tentative D call: TRBD2 (6 bases). CDR3 length: 13 amino acids. Trimming took off 5 bases at V and 10 bases at J, with 15 bases between the two ends. Germline V CDR1 and CDR2: SGHNT, YENEEA. This chain's CDR3 is CASSRAGTSEQFF. DNA of the CDR3: TGTGCCAGCAGCCGAGCCGGGACTTCGGAGCAGTTCTTC.

The chain is built from TRBV11-2 and TRBJ2-7; D ambiguous. The length of the CDR3 is 17 residues. The V end lost 1 base, the J end lost 0 bases, and 16 bases lay between the germline ends. Germline V gene sequence: CDR1 SGHAT, CDR2 FQNNGV. CDR3 residues: CASSLAMALRSSYEQYF. The DNA of the CDR3 is TGTGCCAGCAGCTTAGCGATGGCTTTACGAAGCTCCTACGAGCAGTACTTC.

The CDR3 sequence is CASSLHRGGWAYEQYF. The CDR3 DNA sequence: TGTGCCAGCAGTTTGCACAGGGGAGGTTGGGCCTACGAGCAGTACTTC. V is TRBV27 and J is TRBJ2-7; perhaps TRBD1 as D (7 bases). The CDR3 consists of 16 residues. The germline V gene has CDR1 MNHEY and CDR2 SMNVEV (reference sequence). Trimming cost V 3 bases and J 2 bases, with 17 bases left between them.

The chain couples TRBV2 to TRBJ1-3, with TRBD1 matching over 7 bases. Germline lookup yields CDR1 SNHLY and CDR2 FYNNEI. Trimming removed 3 bases from V and 8 bases from J; junction bases left unmatched: 1. The CDR3 totals 12 residues. The CDR3 reads CASSDQGDTIYF. CDR3 nucleotide sequence: TGTGCCAGCAGTGACCAGGGGGACACCATATATTTT.

The V and J genes are TRBV28 and TRBJ2-5; D may be TRBD2 (5 bases). V gave up 8 bases and J gave up 0 bases, with 13 bases separating them. Germline V gene data show CDR1 as MDHEN and CDR2 as SYDVKM. CDR3 length equals 14 residues. CDR3: CASGGVAYQETQYF. The CDR3 DNA reads TGTGCCAGCGGAGGAGTGGCCTACCAAGAGACCCAGTACTTC.

The gene calls are TRBV4-1 and TRBJ2-3, with TRBD2 matching 11 bases. Trimming took 4 bases from V and 5 from J; bases not matched to a gene: 2. Germline V gene data show CDR1 as MGHRA and CDR2 as YSYEKL. CDR3 length: 14 amino acids. In DNA, the CDR3 is TGCGCCAGCAGCCTAGGACTAGCGGGAGATACGCAGTATTTT. It codes for CASSLGLAGDTQYF.